Listed below are T cell receptor beta chains from one sample, sequenced in a study of blood T cell repertoires in COVID-19. Method: immunoSEQ multiplex PCR; TCRdb's copy keeps in-frame clones and lacks some. Among 250,000 to 350,000 clones listed, 88% were seen once. Material: PBMCs or T cells enriched from blood (not recorded which). All receptors come from a woman in her forties or fifties who had recovered from COVID-19. The CDR3 runs from the conserved cysteine through the conserved F or W. D genes are given only for firm matches. The listing skips clone size in some rows; elsewhere it reads once, few, many or a size class.

clone_size j_call d_call v_call cdr3_nt cdr3_aa
. TRBJ1-4 . TRBV2 TGTGCCAGCGGAGGAGGGCTCGGCGAAAAACTGTTTTTT CASGGGLGEKLFF
. TRBJ2-2 TRBD1 TRBV28 TGTGCCAGCAGTACAGGGGGCACCCGAACCGGGGAGCTGTTTTTT CASSTGGTRTGELFF
. TRBJ1-1 . TRBV4-1 TGCGCCAGCAGCCAAGGCCCCAGGGCGGACACTGAAGCTTTCTTT CASSQGPRADTEAFF
. TRBJ2-3 TRBD2 TRBV6-2/TRBV6-3 TGTGCCAGCAGTTACAGAGTAGCGGGGACGCCGAATACGCAGTATTTT CASSYRVAGTPNTQYF
. TRBJ2-2 . TRBV11-2 TGTGCCAGCAGCTTAGATAGCGGTTACGTCGGGGAGCTGTTTTTT CASSLDSGYVGELFF
. TRBJ2-3 . TRBV16 TGTGCCAGCAGCCATTCCCAGGGGCGGGCAGATACGCAGTATTTT CASSHSQGRADTQYF
. TRBJ2-1 TRBD2 TRBV7-2 TGTGCCAGCATACAGCCCGGGGGGTTCAATGAGCAGTTCTTC CASIQPGGFNEQFF
. TRBJ1-2 . TRBV5-6 TGTGCCAGCAGCTCGGCAGGGCCCAGCGGCTACACCTTC CASSSAGPSGYTF
. TRBJ2-1 TRBD2 TRBV18 TGTGCCAGCTCACCATCCCTATTAGCGGGAGAAGGTGAGCAGTTCTTC CASSPSLLAGEGEQFF
. TRBJ1-1 . TRBV16 TGTGCCAGCAGCCAATTGGGCAGGGGAAACACTGAAGCTTTCTTT CASSQLGRGNTEAFF
. TRBJ1-5 TRBD1 TRBV4-1 TGCGCCAGCAGCCAAGAGACACCGACAGGGGGAAGGCCCCAGCATTTT CASSQETPTGGRPQHF
. TRBJ2-1 . TRBV3-1/TRBV3-2 TGTGCCAGCAGCCAAGATCCTAGTTACAATGAGCAGTTCTTC CASSQDPSYNEQFF
once TRBJ1-1 . TRBV15 TGTGCCACCGGGGCAGACTTGAACACTGAAGCTTTCTTT CATGADLNTEAFF
. TRBJ2-2 . TRBV11-3 TGTGCCAGCAGCTTAATCCCTAGCCCGAACACCGGGGAGCTGTTTTTT CASSLIPSPNTGELFF
few TRBJ1-3 . TRBV6-5 TGTGCCAGCAGTCCTCCGGGACAACGGGACACCATATATTTT CASSPPGQRDTIYF
. TRBJ2-5 . TRBV11-2 TGTGCCAGCAGCCGGGACATCGGGCAAGAGACCCAGTACTTC CASSRDIGQETQYF
. TRBJ1-4 . TRBV2 TGTGCCAGCAGTGACTGGCGGGATGAAAAACTGTTTTTT CASSDWRDEKLFF
few TRBJ1-6 . TRBV4-1 TGCGCCAGCAGCCCAACAGGGAATTCACCCCTCCACTTT CASSPTGNSPLHF
few TRBJ2-7 TRBD1 TRBV6-2/TRBV6-3 TGTGCCAGCAGTTACTTGCGGGTGACAGGGGGCCACGAGCAGTACTTC CASSYLRVTGGHEQYF
few TRBJ1-6 . TRBV7-5 TGTGCCAGAAGCTTGGAGAAGCCGCTCACAGGGAGCTCCTATAATTCACCCCTCCACTTT CARSLEKPLTGSSYNSPLHF
. TRBJ2-7 . TRBV9 TGTGCCAGCAGCCAAGCCCCGGGAATCGACGAGCAGTACTTC CASSQAPGIDEQYF
. TRBJ1-6 TRBD1 TRBV2 TGTGCCACCAGGAGGGACAGCAATTCACCCCTCCACTTT CATRRDSNSPLHF
. TRBJ2-1 TRBD2 TRBV29-1 TGCAGCGTTGAGGGCGGGAGGACCCCCAATGAGCAGTTCTTC CSVEGGRTPNEQFF
. TRBJ1-2 TRBD1 TRBV28 TGTGCCAGCAGAAAGACAGGGGGCGACTATGGCTACACCTTC CASRKTGGDYGYTF
. TRBJ2-7 . TRBV5-6 TGTGCCAGCAGCGAGCAGAGACTAGTTCTTTGGGAGCAGTACTTC CASSEQRLVLWEQYF
. TRBJ2-3 . TRBV5-5 TGTGCCAGCAGCTTGCTGTCTAACACAGATACGCAGTATTTT CASSLLSNTDTQYF
. TRBJ2-1 . TRBV24-1 TGTGCCACCAGTCCTCGTGAGGCAGGGGTTAACGATGAGCAGTTCTTC CATSPREAGVNDEQFF
. TRBJ1-1 TRBD1 TRBV7-6 TGTGCCAGCAGCCTAGACAGGGGACGTGTCACTGAAGCTTTCTTT CASSLDRGRVTEAFF
. TRBJ1-2 . TRBV6-4 TGTGCCAGCAGTGTCCTTGCCGGGACAAGCTATGGCTACACCTTC CASSVLAGTSYGYTF
few TRBJ1-1 . TRBV2 TGTGCCAGCAGGAGAAATCAGGGCCTTGGAACTGAAGCTTTCTTT CASRRNQGLGTEAFF
. TRBJ1-3 . TRBV4-2 TGTGCCAGCAGCAAACGCGGCGGGGACTCTGGAAACACCATATATTTT CASSKRGGDSGNTIYF
. TRBJ1-1 TRBD1 TRBV7-3 TGTGCCAGCAGCCAAGGGACAGGGGCGAACACTGAAGCTTTCTTT CASSQGTGANTEAFF
. TRBJ2-5 TRBD1 TRBV7-2 TGTGCCAGCAGCTTATCGACGACAGGGGTACAAGAGACCCAGTACTTC CASSLSTTGVQETQYF
. TRBJ2-3 . TRBV5-4 TGTGCCAGCAGCTTAGGGGACTCCTGGGATACGCAGTATTTT CASSLGDSWDTQYF
. TRBJ1-2 . TRBV7-2 TGTGCCAGCAGCTTAGAAGGTTCCAGACTCACGCTCTATGGCTACACCTTC CASSLEGSRLTLYGYTF
. TRBJ2-1 . TRBV7-2 TGTGCCAGCAGCTTAATTGGGCTAGCGATAGATGAGCAGTTCTTC CASSLIGLAIDEQFF
. TRBJ1-3 . TRBV6-2/TRBV6-3 TGTGCCAGCAGCATCCCCACCGGGACACCCGGAAACACCATATATTTT CASSIPTGTPGNTIYF
. TRBJ1-2 TRBD1 TRBV28 TGTGCCAGCAGGGAGACAGGGAGAGGGACTTATGGCTACACCTTC CASRETGRGTYGYTF
. TRBJ1-5 . TRBV19 TGTGCCAGCGAAATAAGGGGGAGCAATCAGCCCCAGCATTTT CASEIRGSNQPQHF
. TRBJ1-4 . TRBV5-4 TGTGCCAGCAGCCGCCGCCCAGGGTTAAATGAAAAACTGTTTTTT CASSRRPGLNEKLFF
. TRBJ2-1 TRBD2 TRBV14 TGTGCCAGCAGCCAAGAAGCGGGAGGGTCCTACAATGAGCAGTTCTTC CASSQEAGGSYNEQFF
. TRBJ1-2 . TRBV6-2/TRBV6-3 TGTGCCAGCAGACCTACAGGTTTCCGGGGCTACACCTTC CASRPTGFRGYTF
. TRBJ1-5 . TRBV28 TGTGCCAGCAGCAATCCTTCACTCGGCAATCAGCCCCAGCATTTT CASSNPSLGNQPQHF
. TRBJ2-5 TRBD1 TRBV27 TGTGCCAGCAGTTCAGACAGGGGACAAGAGACCCAGTACTTC CASSSDRGQETQYF
. TRBJ1-2 . TRBV25-1 TGTGCCAGCAGTGACTCTCGAGCTAACTATGGCTACACCTTC CASSDSRANYGYTF
. TRBJ2-5 . TRBV9 TGTGCCAGCAGCGGCGGGCGGAAGGAGACCCAGTACTTC CASSGGRKETQYF